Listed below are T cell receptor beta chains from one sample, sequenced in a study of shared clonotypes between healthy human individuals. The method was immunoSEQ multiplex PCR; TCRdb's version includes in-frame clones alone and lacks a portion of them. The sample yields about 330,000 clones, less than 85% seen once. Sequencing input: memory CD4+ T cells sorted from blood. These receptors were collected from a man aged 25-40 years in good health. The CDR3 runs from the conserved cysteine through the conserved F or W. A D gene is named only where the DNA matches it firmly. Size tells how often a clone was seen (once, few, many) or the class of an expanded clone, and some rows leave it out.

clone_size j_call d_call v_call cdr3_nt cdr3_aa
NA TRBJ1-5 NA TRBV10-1 TGCGCCAGCAGTGCCCTACAGGGTTCCCATCAGCCCCAGCATTTT CASSALQGSHQPQHF
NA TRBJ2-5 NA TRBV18 TGTGCCAGCTCACCAGGACTCGCAGGGAGGGAGACCCAGTACTTC CASSPGLAGRETQYF
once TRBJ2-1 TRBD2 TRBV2 TGTGCCAGCAGTGGGTGGCGGGAGGGCCTCTTCGACAATGAGCAGTTCTTC CASSGWREGLFDNEQFF
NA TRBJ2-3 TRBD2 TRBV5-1 TGCGCCAGCAGCTCTTTAGCGGGAGAGGCAGATACGCAGTATTTT CASSSLAGEADTQYF
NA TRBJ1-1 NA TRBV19 TGTGCCAGTAGTAGGGGGGGAACTAGAGAAGCTGAAGCTTTCTTT CASSRGGTREAEAFF
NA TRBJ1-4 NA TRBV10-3 TGTGCCATCAGTGAGGGACAGAATAATGAAAAACTGTTTTTT CAISEGQNNEKLFF
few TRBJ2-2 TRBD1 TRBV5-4 TGTGCCAGCAGCTTACCGGGACAGGGGGCTGGCGGGGAGCTGTTTTTT CASSLPGQGAGGELFF
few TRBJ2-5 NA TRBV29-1 TGCAGCGCGATAGCGGTCGACCCCATGGAGACCCAGTACTTC CSAIAVDPMETQYF
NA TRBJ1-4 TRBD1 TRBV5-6 TGTGCCAGCAGCTTGCTGGACAGGGGAACTAATGAAAAACTGTTTTTT CASSLLDRGTNEKLFF
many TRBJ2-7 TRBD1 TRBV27 TGTGCCAGCAGTTTTATCCAGGGGGCCGGAGAGCAGTACTTC CASSFIQGAGEQYF
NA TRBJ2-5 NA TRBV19 TGTGCCAGTAGTATAACCGGGGAACCCCGGGAGACCCAGTACTTC CASSITGEPRETQYF
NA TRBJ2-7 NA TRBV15 TGTGCCACCAGCAGAGTACTAGCCGACGAGCAGTACTTC CATSRVLADEQYF
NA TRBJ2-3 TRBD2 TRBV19 TGTGCCAGTAGTGTGACTAGCGGGAGGGATACGCAGTATTTT CASSVTSGRDTQYF
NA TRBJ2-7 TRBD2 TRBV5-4 TGTGCCAGCAGCCCTCCTGGGGTAGCGGGAAATAGCGAGCAGTACTTC CASSPPGVAGNSEQYF
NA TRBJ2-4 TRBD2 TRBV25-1 TGTGCCAGCAGTGAAAGCGGGGAAGGAAGGGGAGGCAAAAACATTCAGTACTTC CASSESGEGRGGKNIQYF
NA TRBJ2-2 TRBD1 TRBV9 TGTGCCAGCAGCGTAGGAGGACAGGGCACCGGGGAGCTGTTTTTT CASSVGGQGTGELFF
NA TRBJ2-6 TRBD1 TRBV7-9 TGTGCCACAACAGGGGGTCTAGACTCTGGGGCCAACGTCCTGACTTTC CATTGGLDSGANVLTF
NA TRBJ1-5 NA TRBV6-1 TGTGCCAGCAGTGCGTTGGGGACCTCCAATCAGCCCCAGCATTTT CASSALGTSNQPQHF
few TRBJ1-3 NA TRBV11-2 TGTGCCAGCGGCTACAGGGAATACTCTGGAAACACCATATATTTT CASGYREYSGNTIYF
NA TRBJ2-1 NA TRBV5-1 TGCGCCAGCAGCCAACCGGCAGGGGCAGGGGATGAGCAGTTCTTC CASSQPAGAGDEQFF
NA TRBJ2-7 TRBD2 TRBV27 TGTGCCAGCAGTTTATTAGCGGGGGCTTCCGAGCAGTACTTC CASSLLAGASEQYF
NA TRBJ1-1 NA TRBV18 TGTGCCAGCTCACCACAACCTATGGGGATGAGAACTGAAGCTTTCTTT CASSPQPMGMRTEAFF
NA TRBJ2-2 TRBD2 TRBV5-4 TGTGCCAGCAGCTGGCCCCCCGGGGCGGGAGGAACGGGGGAGCTGTTTTTT CASSWPPGAGGTGELFF
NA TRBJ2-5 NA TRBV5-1 TGCGCCAGCAGCGGGGATCAAGAGACCCAGTACTTC CASSGDQETQYF
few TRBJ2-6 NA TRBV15 TGTGCCACCAGCAGAGATGGGGGTGGGGCCAACGTCCTGACTTTC CATSRDGGGANVLTF
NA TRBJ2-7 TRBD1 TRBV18 TGTGCCAGCTCACCAGGGACAGGACCCTACGAGCAGTACTTC CASSPGTGPYEQYF
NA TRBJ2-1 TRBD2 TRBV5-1 TGCGCCAGCAGCTTGGCCGGGAGCGGGAGGGCCTACAATGAGCAGTTCTTC CASSLAGSGRAYNEQFF
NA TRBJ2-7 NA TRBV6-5 TGTGCCAGCAGTCGGGGCTACGAGCAGTACTTC CASSRGYEQYF
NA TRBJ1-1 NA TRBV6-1 TGTGCCAGCAGTGTCGAGGTGCTGGCTGAAGCTTTCTTT CASSVEVLAEAFF
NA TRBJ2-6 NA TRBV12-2 TGTGCAAGTCGCGTGAAGTTCTCCACACAAAGTCGGGCCAACGTCCTGACTTTC CASRVKFSTQSRANVLTF
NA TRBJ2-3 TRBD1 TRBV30 TGTGCCTGGAGTGTCGGGGACAGTAGCACAGATACGCAGTATTTT CAWSVGDSSTDTQYF
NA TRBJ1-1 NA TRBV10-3 TGTGCCATCAGTGAGTCGAGGGAGGTGAACACTGAAGCTTTCTTT CAISESREVNTEAFF
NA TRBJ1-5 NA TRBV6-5 TGTGCCACCGCTGACAGAGGTCAGCCCCAGCATTTT CATADRGQPQHF
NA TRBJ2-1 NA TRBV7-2 TGTGCCAGCAGCTTAGCCGCTAGTCGCCACAATGAGCAGTTCTTC CASSLAASRHNEQFF
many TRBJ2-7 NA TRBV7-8 TGTGCCAGCAGCGCGACTAGGGCCTACGAGCAGTACTTC CASSATRAYEQYF
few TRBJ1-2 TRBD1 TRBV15 TGTGCCACCAGCAGAGATGCGGACAGGGGCCAGGGCTACACCTTC CATSRDADRGQGYTF
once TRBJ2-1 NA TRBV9 TGTGCCAGCAGCTTATCCACTAGGAATGAGCAGTTCTTC CASSLSTRNEQFF
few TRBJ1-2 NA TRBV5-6 TGTGCCAGCAGCTGGGGAGAGACAGGTTCTCGCTATGGCTACACCTTC CASSWGETGSRYGYTF
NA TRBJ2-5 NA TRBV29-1 TGCAGCGCACGAACCCAAGAGACCCAGTACTTC CSARTQETQYF
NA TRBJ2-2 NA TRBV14 TGTGCCAGCAGCCAGGCACAGGGGGAGCTGTTTTTT CASSQAQGELFF
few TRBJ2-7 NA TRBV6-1 TGTGCCAGCAGTGTTTCTAGCGCCTCCTACGAGCAGTACTTC CASSVSSASYEQYF
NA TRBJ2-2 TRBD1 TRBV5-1 TGCGCCAGCAGAAGCCAGGACAGGGCCAACGGGGAGCTGTTTTTT CASRSQDRANGELFF
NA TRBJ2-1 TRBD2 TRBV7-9 TGTGCCAGCAGCTTAGCGACTAGCGGGAAAAACAATGAGCAGTTCTTC CASSLATSGKNNEQFF
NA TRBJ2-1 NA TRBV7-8 TGTGCCAGCACCACAGACGGGAGCTCCTACAATGAGCAGTTCTTC CASTTDGSSYNEQFF
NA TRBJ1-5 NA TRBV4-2 TGTGCCAGCAGCCAAGACTGGGCAGATAGCAATCAGCCCCAGCATTTT CASSQDWADSNQPQHF
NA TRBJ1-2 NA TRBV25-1 TGTGCCAGCAGTGTCGAGGGGAAGAACTATGGCTACACCTTC CASSVEGKNYGYTF
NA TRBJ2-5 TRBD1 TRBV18 TGTGCCAGCTCACCGCCCAGGGGGGAGACCCAGTACTTC CASSPPRGETQYF
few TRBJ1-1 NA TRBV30 TGTGCCTGGAGTGTACTTGGGCGCGGGGGGAAGGGAGGGAAAGCTTTCTTT CAWSVLGRGGKGGKAFF
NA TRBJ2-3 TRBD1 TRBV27 TGTGCCAGCAGTTCACAGGGGATAAGCACAGATACGCAGTATTTT CASSSQGISTDTQYF
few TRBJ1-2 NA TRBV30 TGTGCCTGGACTGCGGGTTTGTATGGCTACACCTTC CAWTAGLYGYTF
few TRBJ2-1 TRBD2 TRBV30 TGTGCCTGGAGTGTACGGGGGGTAGGGGAGCAGTTCTTC CAWSVRGVGEQFF
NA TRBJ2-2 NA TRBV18 TGTGCCAGCTCACCACAGGGAACCGGGGAGCTGTTTTTT CASSPQGTGELFF
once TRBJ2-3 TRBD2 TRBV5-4 TGTGCCAGCAGCTTGGGACTAGCGGGAGGCACAGATACGCAGTATTTT CASSLGLAGGTDTQYF
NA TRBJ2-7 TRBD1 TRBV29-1 TGCAGCGTGGCGGGGGACCGGGACAGGGGCTCCTACGAGCAGTACTTC CSVAGDRDRGSYEQYF
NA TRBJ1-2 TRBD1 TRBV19 TGTGCCAGTAGCTCGGACAGGGGGCGAGATGGCTACACCTTC CASSSDRGRDGYTF
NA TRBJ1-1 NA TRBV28 TGTGCCAGCAGTTTGGCGGGCACCACTGAAGCTTTCTTT CASSLAGTTEAFF
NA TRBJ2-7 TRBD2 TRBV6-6 TGTGCCAGCACCCCCGGGCGGGAGGTTACCTACGAGCAGTACTTC CASTPGREVTYEQYF
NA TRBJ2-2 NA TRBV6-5 TGTGCCAGCAGTTACTCGACGGGACTTACCGGGGAGCTGTTTTTT CASSYSTGLTGELFF
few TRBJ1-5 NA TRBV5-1 TGCGCCAGCAGCTCAGGGAACGGGCAGCCCCAGCATTTT CASSSGNGQPQHF
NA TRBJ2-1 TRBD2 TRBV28 TGTGCCAGCAGCAACGCGGGACTAGCGGGATCCCACTGGATCTTC CASSNAGLAGSHWIF